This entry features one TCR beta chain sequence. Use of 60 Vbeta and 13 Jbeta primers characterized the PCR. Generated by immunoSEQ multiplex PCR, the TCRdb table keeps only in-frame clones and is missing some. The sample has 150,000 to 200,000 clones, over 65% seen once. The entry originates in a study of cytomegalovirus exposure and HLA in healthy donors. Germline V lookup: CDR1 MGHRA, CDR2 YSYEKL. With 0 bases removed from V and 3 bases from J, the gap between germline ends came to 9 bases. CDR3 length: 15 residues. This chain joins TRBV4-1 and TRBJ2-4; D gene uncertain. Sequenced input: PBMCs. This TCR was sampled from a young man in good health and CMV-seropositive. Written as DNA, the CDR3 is TGCGCCAGCAGCCAAGATCCGGGTGGCAAAAACATTCAGTACTTC. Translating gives CASSQDPGGKNIQYF.